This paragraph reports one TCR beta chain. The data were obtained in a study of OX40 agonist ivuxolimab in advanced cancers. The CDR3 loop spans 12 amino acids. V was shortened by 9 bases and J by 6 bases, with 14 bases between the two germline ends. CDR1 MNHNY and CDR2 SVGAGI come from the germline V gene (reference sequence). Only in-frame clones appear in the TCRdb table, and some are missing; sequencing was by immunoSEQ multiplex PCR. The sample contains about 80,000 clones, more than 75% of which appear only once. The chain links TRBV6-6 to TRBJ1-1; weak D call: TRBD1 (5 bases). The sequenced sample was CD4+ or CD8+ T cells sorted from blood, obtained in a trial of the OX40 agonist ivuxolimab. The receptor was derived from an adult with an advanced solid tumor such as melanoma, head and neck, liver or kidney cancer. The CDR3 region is CASKTDKAEAFF. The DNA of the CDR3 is TGTGCCAGTAAGACAGATAAGGCTGAAGCTTTCTTT.